A single sample is the source of the 9 T cell receptor beta chains below, sequenced in a study of liver allograft versus peripheral blood T cells. Turning to the study itself: Repertoires of T cell receptors in transplanted livers were compared with recipients' peripheral blood repertoires.

TCRdb called the reads again in MiXCR, with one record for every CDR3 protein. The table records around 10,000 distinct CDR3 sequences, about 19% of them present only once. These receptors came from a human patient who had a liver transplant. The graft donor may be the source of some T cells.

This clonotype qualifies as medium-sized. CDR3 coding DNA: TGTGCCAGCTCACCGAAGTCGAACACTGAAGCTTTCTTT. Translated, it gives CASSPKSNTEAFF. This rearrangement joins TRBV18 to TRBJ1-1; D remains ambiguous. Germline CDR1 KGHSH, CDR2 LQKENI. CDR3 size: 13 residues. Between the trimmed V and J ends, which lost 3 bases and 1 base, there was a span of 6 bases. Using reference TRBV18 and TRBJ1-1 for the parts outside the CDR3, the full variable domain is NAGVMQNPRHLVRRRGQEARLRCSPMKGHSHVYWYRQLPEEGLKFMVYLQKENIIDESGMPKERFSAEFPKEGPSILRIQQVVRGDSAAYFCASSPKSNTEAFFGQGTRLTVV.

This clonotype has a handful of counts. V gene TRBV5-6 combines with J gene TRBJ1-2; D is possibly TRBD1 (5 bases). CDR1 SGHDT and CDR2 YYEEEE come from the germline V gene. V was shortened by 3 bases and J by 7 bases, with 16 bases between the two germline ends. This CDR3 comprises 14 residues. For the CDR3, the DNA is TGTGCCAGCAGCTCTGGGGCCTTCAACGTTGGCTACACCTTC. Translated: CASSSGAFNVGYTF.

This chain joins TRBV12-3 or TRBV12-4 and TRBJ1-2; a weak D match, TRBD1 (5 bases). This CDR3 has 15 residues. V was clipped by 6 bases and J by 1 base, with 15 bases between them. CDR3 DNA sequence: TGTGCCAGCAGCTTCGGGGGTTTGGGTAACTATGGCTACACCTTC. Amino acid sequence: CASSFGGLGNYGYTF.

In its sample, this clonotype ranks as medium-sized. This chain links TRBV27 with TRBJ2-3; 7 positions agree with TRBD2. Unmatched junction bases numbered 19, after V lost 3 bases and J lost 4 bases. From germline, CDR1 is MNHEY and CDR2 SMNVEV (reference sequence). The CDR3 extends over 19 amino acids. CDR3 in DNA: TGTGCCAGCAGTTTCGCGGTTGGCGGGACTAAAGGGTGGTCAGATACGCAGTATTTT. Its translation is CASSFAVGGTKGWSDTQYF.

This clonotype has just a few counts. The chain employs TRBV6-2 or TRBV6-3 and TRBJ1-2, with unresolved D. The CDR3 is 12 amino acids. In germline, CDR1 is MNHEY, CDR2 SVGEGT. V dropped 3 bases and J dropped 7 bases, with 9 bases sitting between them. CDR3 coding DNA: TGTGCCAGCAGTTATCGGGTGGCTGGCTACACCTTC. This gives the protein CASSYRVAGYTF.

By share of the sample, this clonotype is medium-sized. V is TRBV6-6 and J is TRBJ1-6; D not certain. Germline V CDR1 and CDR2: MNHNY, SVGAGI (reference sequence). The V end lost 8 bases, the J end lost 8 bases, and 13 bases lay between the germline ends. CDR3 size: 13 residues. CDR3 nucleotide sequence: TGTGCCAGCTATAAGGGTTTTGATTCACCCCTCCACTTT. As protein: CASYKGFDSPLHF.

This clonotype counts as medium-sized. The chain carries TRBV6-6 and TRBJ1-5; D may be TRBD1 (5 bases). The CDR3 runs 14 residues. The V gene's germline CDR1 is MNHNY and CDR2 SVGAGI (reference sequence). Trimming removed 6 bases at V and 2 bases at J, with 11 bases between. In DNA form, the CDR3 reads TGTGCCAGCAGCCTCCAGGGAGGCAATCAGCCCCAGCATTTT. Its translation: CASSLQGGNQPQHF.

V is TRBV28 and J is TRBJ2-3; 7 nucleotides line up with TRBD2. The CDR3 runs 14 residues. Germline CDR1 is MDHEN and CDR2 is SYDVKM. After removal of 5 bases from V and 0 bases from J, the junction contained 2 bases not matched to a gene. In DNA form, the CDR3 reads TGTGCCAGCAGTGCAGCGGGGAGCACAGATACGCAGTATTTT. Protein: CASSAAGSTDTQYF.

Within the sample, this clonotype is medium-sized. This rearrangement joins TRBV24-1 to TRBJ2-1; tentatively, D is TRBD1 or TRBD2 (5 bases each). The V end was cut by 3 bases, the J end by 10 bases, with 24 bases between. CDR3 length: 17 residues. CDR1 and CDR2 from the germline V gene are KGHDR and SFDVKD. The CDR3 nucleotides read TGTGCCACCAGTGATCCGTCCCTGGGACCGCTCCTCAAAGAGCAGTTCTTC. This sequence encodes CATSDPSLGPLLKEQFF.